A single sample is the source of the 26 T cell receptor beta chains below, sequenced in a study of T cells in Graves' hyperthyroidism and ophthalmopathy. TCR beta CDR3 sequences were amplified from RNA transcripts. The HTBI set primed first-round TCR CDR3 RT-PCR. One entry per CDR3 protein, called by TCRdb with MiXCR from the multiplex PCR reads. The sample lists 550,000 to 650,000 distinct CDR3 sequences; roughly 14% were seen once. The sample taken for sequencing was blood. The source is a woman in her 30s with Graves' hyperthyroidism that later progressed to Graves' ophthalmopathy.

The rearrangement joins TRBV5-4 to TRBJ2-7, with a weak D call TRBD2 (6 bases). The ends were cut back, 0 bases at V and 5 bases at J, with 15 bases in the middle. CDR1 is SGHNT and CDR2 is YYREEE in the germline V gene (reference sequence). CDR3 length equals 15 residues. CDR3 region: CASSLEEGWDDEQYF. The DNA for the CDR3 is TGTGCCAGCAGCTTGGAGGAGGGTTGGGACGACGAGCAGTACTTC.

The rearrangement links TRBV3-1 to TRBJ1-1, with 10 bases that match TRBD1. CDR3 length: 17 residues. Germline values: CDR1 LGHDT, CDR2 YNNKEL (reference sequence). Trimming cost V 4 bases and J 3 bases; bases outside gene matches: 11. CDR3 sequence reads: CASSLSTLDRGYTEAFF. CDR3 in DNA: TGTGCCAGCAGCCTTTCAACCTTGGACAGGGGGTACACTGAAGCTTTCTTT.

The V and J genes are TRBV19 and TRBJ2-1, with TRBD2 matching 7 bases. The CDR3 has 15 amino acids. From germline, CDR1 is LNHDA and CDR2 SQIVND (reference sequence). J gave up 5 bases and V 4 bases, and 8 bases lay outside the gene matches. The CDR3 DNA reads TGTGCCAGTAGTACCTCTAGCGGAGTACACAATGAGCAGTTCTTC. Its translation: CASSTSSGVHNEQFF.

This clonotype has at least ten counts. V and J are TRBV29-1 and TRBJ2-5; the match to TRBD2 covers 10 bases. After removal of 5 bases from V and 8 bases from J, the junction contained 5 bases not matched to a gene. This CDR3 region has 12 residues. CDR1 is SQVTM and CDR2 is ANQGSEA in the germline V gene. The CDR3 region has the DNA TGCAGCGTTAGGGGGACTAGCGATACCCAGTACTTC. Translating gives CSVRGTSDTQYF. The full variable domain, with the rest looked up from reference TRBV29-1 and TRBJ2-5, is SAVISQKPSRDICQRGTSLTIQCQVDSQVTMMFWYRQQPGQSLTLIATANQGSEATYESGFVIDKFPISRPNLTFSTLTVSNMSPEDSSIYLCSVRGTSDTQYFGPGTRLLVL.

This clonotype has a count of ten or more. The chain is built from TRBV10-3 and TRBJ2-7; D may be TRBD1 (5 bases). From germline, CDR1 is ENHRY and CDR2 SYGVKD. CDR3 size: 15 residues. V was pared by 0 bases and J by 3 bases, with 12 bases between. DNA of the CDR3: TGTGCCATCAGTGAGTCGGGGCAGGGTGGCTACGAGCAGTACTTC. Translation: CAISESGQGGYEQYF.

V is TRBV25-1 and J is TRBJ2-3; D not certain. The V end was cut by 8 bases, the J end by 3 bases, with 9 bases between. The CDR3 totals 12 residues. Germline V gene lookup returns CDR1 MGHDK and CDR2 SYGVNS. CDR3 in DNA: TGTGCCAGCGCCGCGGTAACAGATACGCAGTATTTT. Amino acids: CASAAVTDTQYF.

The sample holds many counts of this clonotype. The chain employs TRBV9 and TRBJ1-4; 8 bases are a match to TRBD1. Germline lookup yields CDR1 SGDLS and CDR2 YYNGEE. This CDR3 is built from 14 residues. After removal of 2 bases from V and 5 bases from J, the junction contained 2 bases not matched to a gene. The CDR3 nucleotides are TGTGCCAGCAGCGTCGGACAGGGAAATGAAAAACTGTTTTTT. Translating gives CASSVGQGNEKLFF.

This clonotype came up a few times. The chain has TRBV20-1 and TRBJ1-1; no reliable D call. The germline gives CDR1 DFQATT, CDR2 SNEGSKA (reference sequence). The CDR3 extends over 17 amino acids. With 0 bases removed from V and 5 bases from J, the gap between germline ends came to 22 bases. The CDR3 protein is CSARDYVGIGVRTEAFF. The CDR3 region has the DNA TGCAGTGCTAGAGATTATGTGGGAATCGGTGTGAGGACTGAAGCTTTCTTT.

This clonotype was detected ten times or more. The chain couples TRBV11-3 to TRBJ1-1; 7 nucleotides match TRBD1. Germline CDR1 SGHNT, CDR2 YENEEA. The CDR3 covers 16 residues. J was trimmed by 0 bases and V by 4 bases; bases with no gene match: 8. The CDR3 reads CASSSPPTGLNTEAFF. CDR3 DNA sequence: TGTGCCAGCAGCTCCCCCCCGACAGGGTTGAACACTGAAGCTTTCTTT.

V and J are TRBV7-9 and TRBJ2-5; TRBD1 matches 7 bases. Trimming at V came to 6 bases and at J to 5 bases, leaving 9 bases not matched to a gene. Germline V CDR1 and CDR2: SEHNR, FQNEAQ (reference sequence). The CDR3 is 14 amino acids. The DNA for the CDR3 is TGTGCCAGCAGTTCAGGGGGTGCTCGGGAGACCCAGTACTTC. This codes for CASSSGGARETQYF.

This clonotype was recorded many times. The CDR3 nucleotides read TGTGCCAGCAGCTCGCCGGGGACTAGCAATATCTACGAGCAGTACTTC. It specifies CASSSPGTSNIYEQYF. The rearrangement uses TRBV11-3 and TRBJ2-7; 9 bases match TRBD2. CDR1 is SGHNT and CDR2 is YENEEA in the germline V gene. The CDR3 is 16 amino acids. V gave up 4 bases and J gave up 3 bases; unmatched junction bases: 10. The complete variable domain, with remaining parts taken from reference TRBV11-3 and TRBJ2-7, reads EAGVVQSPRYKIIEKKQPVAFWCNPISGHNTLYWYLQNLGQGPELLIRYENEEAVDDSQLPKDRFSAERLKGVDSTLKIQPAELGDSAVYLCASSSPGTSNIYEQYFGPGTRLTVT.

This clonotype has ten or more counts. The chain links TRBV14 to TRBJ2-3; D might be TRBD2 (6 bases). CDR3 length: 13 residues. Trimming removed 5 bases from V and 4 bases from J, with 10 bases in between. Germline CDR1 and CDR2: SGHDN and FVKESK. CDR3 in amino acids: CASSRRGADTQYF. CDR3 DNA sequence: TGTGCCAGCAGCAGGAGGGGCGCAGATACGCAGTATTTT.

This clonotype was seen a handful of times. The chain couples TRBV25-1 to TRBJ1-6; 7 bases are a match to TRBD1. The V gene's germline CDR1 is MGHDK and CDR2 SYGVNS. CDR3 size: 14 residues. V was pared by 6 bases and J by 6 bases, with 5 bases of the junction left unmatched. The CDR3 DNA reads as TGTGCCAGCAGGGGACAGCTATCTAATTCACCCCTCCACTTT. It specifies CASRGQLSNSPLHF.

This clonotype was seen repeatedly, ten times or more. The chain carries TRBV12-3 or TRBV12-4 and TRBJ1-2, with TRBD1 matching over 7 bases. V lost 6 bases and J lost 8; bases outside the gene matches: 18. The CDR3 has 16 residues. The CDR3 spells CASSDPLTGRVGGYTF. Here the CDR3 DNA reads TGTGCCAGCAGCGATCCTCTGACAGGGCGGGTGGGAGGCTACACCTTC.

This clonotype appeared many times. The chain uses TRBV19 and TRBJ2-7; D perhaps matches TRBD2 (5 bases). Germline V CDR1 and CDR2: LNHDA, SQIVND (reference sequence). Trimming took off 2 bases at V and 5 bases at J, with 13 bases between the two ends. The CDR3 is made up of 14 amino acids. CDR3 residues: CASSIRTGRDEQYF. CDR3 DNA sequence: TGTGCCAGTAGTATACGAACGGGAAGGGACGAGCAGTACTTC.

The chain's CDR3 is CAISESTSGKEYF. The DNA of the CDR3 is TGTGCCATCAGTGAGTCGACCAGCGGGAAGGAGTACTTC. This chain connects TRBV10-3 to TRBJ2-7; TRBD2 matches at 7 bases. Per the germline V gene, CDR1 is ENHRY and CDR2 is SYGVKD. The CDR3 is 13 amino acids. V gave up 0 bases and J gave up 11 bases; unmatched junction bases: 7.

The rearrangement links TRBV6-5 to TRBJ2-5, with D perhaps TRBD1 or TRBD2 (5 bases each). From germline, CDR1 is MNHEY and CDR2 SVGAGI. The CDR3 runs 17 residues. Trimming stripped 0 bases from V and 0 bases from J, with 14 bases between. The CDR3 DNA follows: TGTGCCAGCAGTTACTCGAAAACGGGGACGAACCAAGAGACCCAGTACTTC. Translated, it gives CASSYSKTGTNQETQYF.

This clonotype was seen a few times. The chain uses TRBV6-2 or TRBV6-3 and TRBJ2-7, with 7 bases lining up with TRBD2. Germline lookup yields CDR1 MNHEY and CDR2 SVGEGT. This CDR3 contains 16 residues. J was trimmed by 3 bases and V by 0 bases; bases with no gene match: 8. The CDR3 reads CASSYSGEAGLYEQYF. DNA for the CDR3: TGTGCCAGCAGTTACTCAGGGGAAGCGGGACTCTACGAGCAGTACTTC.

This clonotype was counted at least ten times. The chain couples TRBV7-9 to TRBJ1-5, with a possible D match to TRBD1 (5 bases). The V gene's germline CDR1 is SEHNR and CDR2 FQNEAQ (reference sequence). V was pared by 5 bases and J by 0 bases, with 11 bases between. The CDR3 consists of 15 residues. CDR3 DNA: TGTGCCAGCAGCGGACACGGGGTTAGCAATCAGCCCCAGCATTTT. The encoded protein is CASSGHGVSNQPQHF.

This clonotype was seen a few times. The chain is built from TRBV20-1 and TRBJ1-4; the D is unclear. CDR3 length: 15 residues. Looked up from germline, CDR1 is DFQATT and CDR2 is SNEGSKA (reference sequence). V was clipped by 0 bases and J by 3 bases, with 11 bases between them. The CDR3 loop is CSARDEGGPNEKLFF. In DNA form, the CDR3 reads TGCAGTGCTAGAGATGAAGGAGGACCTAATGAAAAACTGTTTTTT.

This clonotype was recorded a few times. The V and J genes are TRBV6-1 and TRBJ2-7, with a tentative D call TRBD1 (6 bases). Germline CDR1 and CDR2: MNHNS and SASEGT. V was trimmed by 6 bases and J by 0 bases, leaving 15 bases between them. The CDR3 is 15 amino acids. DNA for the CDR3: TGTGCCAGCAGCCCTGGGGACATAAGCTCCTACGAGCAGTACTTC. This gives the protein CASSPGDISSYEQYF.

This clonotype occurred many times. The V and J genes are TRBV28 and TRBJ1-2; TRBD1 might be the D (5 bases). V shed 7 bases and J shed 8 bases, with 20 bases lying between them. The CDR3 totals 14 residues. The germline CDR1 and CDR2 sequences are MDHEN and SYDVKM. CDR3 sequence (DNA): TGTGCCAGCAATACAGGAACGTATACCCGGGGCTACACCTTC. It is translated as CASNTGTYTRGYTF.

The chain carries TRBV7-9 and TRBJ2-2; possible D gene TRBD2, 5 bases. The V end was cut by 10 bases, the J end by 7 bases, with 13 bases between. Looked up from germline, CDR1 is SEHNR and CDR2 is FQNEAQ (reference sequence). CDR3 length equals 12 residues. The CDR3 nucleotides are TGTGCCACCTTCAATGAGGGCGGGGAGCTGTTTTTT. Translated: CATFNEGGELFF.

This clonotype was picked up many times. At one end the junction does not follow the germline gene, possibly because of a read error. The rearrangement links TRBV7-2 to TRBJ2-3; 7 bases line up with TRBD1. Germline CDR1 and CDR2: SGHTA and FQGNSA. The CDR3 is made up of 14 amino acids. This CDR3 reads CASSLRQGTDTQYF. The CDR3 DNA reads as TGCGCCAGCAGCCTTCGACAGGGTACAGATACGCAGTATTTT.

The genes are TRBV7-9 and TRBJ2-7; a possible D gene is TRBD1 (6 bases). V lost 1 base and J lost 3, with 13 bases in between. The length of the CDR3 is 15 residues. The germline CDR1 and CDR2 sequences are SEHNR and FQNEAQ (reference sequence). The CDR3 DNA reads TGTGCCAGCAGCTTAGAGGCAGGGGAGATCTACGAGCAGTACTTC. The encoded protein is CASSLEAGEIYEQYF.

The sample holds a few counts of this clonotype. The chain employs TRBV20-1 and TRBJ1-5, with a possible D match to TRBD1 (6 bases). Trimming pared 5 bases from V and 0 bases from J, leaving 11 bases between. CDR1 and CDR2 (germline): DFQATT, SNEGSKA (reference sequence). The CDR3 has 14 residues. Here the CDR3 DNA reads TGCAGTGCTCCACAGGGATATAGCAATCAGCCCCAGCATTTT. This codes for CSAPQGYSNQPQHF.